The 26 T cell receptor beta chains presented below share a single source sample, sequenced in a study of Ad26.COV2.S vaccination and SARS-CoV-2 variants. The table came from immunoSEQ multiplex PCR; TCRdb's copy has only in-frame clones and leaves some out. The sample lists fewer than 400,000 clones, over 75% seen once, with over 1.5% in the top ten. Specified treatment: around 19 received Ad26.COV2.S at low or high dose, single or two shots; about 5 received placebo; per-sample allocation not given. The samples date from day 63 after the first vaccine or placebo injection. Sequenced material: peripheral blood, taken in a trial of Ad26.COV2.S vaccine versus placebo. The receptors were gathered from a person aged 18-65 years who received the Ad26.COV2.S COVID-19 vaccine or a placebo.

This clone has just a few counts. V gene TRBV14 combines with J gene TRBJ2-1; TRBD1 aligns across 8 bases. The germline gives CDR1 SGHDN, CDR2 FVKESK. The CDR3 is 15 amino acids. V was clipped by 4 bases and J by 5 bases; unmatched bases: 7. The CDR3 DNA reads TGTGCCAGCAGCCTCGGACAGGGCCGGAACAATGAGCAGTTCTTC. This encodes CASSLGQGRNNEQFF.

The chain has TRBV12-5 and TRBJ1-6; 8 bases line up with TRBD1. V was pared by 1 base and J by 6 bases, with 2 bases of the junction left unmatched. The germline gives CDR1 LGHNT, CDR2 FRNRAP. The CDR3 totals 15 residues. CDR3 sequence: CASGLAGQVNSPLHF. The CDR3 nucleotides are TGTGCTAGTGGTTTGGCGGGACAGGTTAATTCACCCCTCCACTTT.

The rearrangement uses TRBV3-1 (or the pseudogene TRBV3-2) and TRBJ2-1; D is perhaps TRBD1 (6 bases). The ends were cut back, 3 bases at V and 2 bases at J, with 8 bases in the middle. From germline, CDR1 is LGHDT and CDR2 YNNKEL (reference sequence). There are 14 residues in the CDR3. DNA of the CDR3: TGTGCCAGCAGCCACGGGACAACCTACAATGAGCAGTTCTTC. Amino acids: CASSHGTTYNEQFF.

The V call is TRBV4-1, the J call TRBJ1-5; a weak D match, TRBD1 (6 bases). Germline V gives CDR1 MGHRA, CDR2 YSYEKL. The CDR3 extends over 16 amino acids. Trimming removed 5 bases from V and 1 base from J, with 15 bases in between. This CDR3 is CASSGGQPGSNQPQHF. The CDR3, as DNA: TGCGCCAGCAGCGGCGGACAGCCGGGGAGCAATCAGCCCCAGCATTTT.

This clone was observed once. The rearrangement joins TRBV3-1 (or the pseudogene TRBV3-2) to TRBJ2-1; 10 nucleotides match TRBD2. This CDR3 spans 15 amino acids. In germline, CDR1 is LGHDT, CDR2 YNNKEL (reference sequence). V trimming: 3 bases; J trimming: 3 bases; junction bases outside the gene matches: 2. CDR3 protein: CASSQGLAHYNEQFF. The CDR3 DNA reads TGTGCCAGCAGCCAGGGACTAGCGCACTACAATGAGCAGTTCTTC.

The genes are TRBV3-1 (or the pseudogene TRBV3-2) and TRBJ2-2; D is unresolved. CDR1 is LGHDT and CDR2 is YNNKEL in the germline V gene (reference sequence). CDR3 length: 12 amino acids. Trimming took off 2 bases at V and 5 bases at J, with 3 bases between the two ends. The CDR3 loop is CASSQMTGELFF. The DNA of the CDR3 is TGTGCCAGCAGCCAAATGACCGGGGAGCTGTTTTTT.

The chain employs TRBV7-9 and TRBJ1-1; possibly TRBD1 for D (5 bases). Trimming removed 1 base at V and 3 bases at J, with 12 bases between. The CDR3 is 15 residues long. CDR1 is SEHNR, CDR2 FQNEAQ, per germline (reference sequence). CDR3 DNA: TGTGCCAGCAGCTTAGTAGGTGGAGGGGACACTGAAGCTTTCTTT. This translates into CASSLVGGGDTEAFF.

V and J are TRBV27 and TRBJ2-7; no definite D call. With 6 bases removed from V and 4 bases from J, the gap between germline ends came to 4 bases. Germline V lookup: CDR1 MNHEY, CDR2 SMNVEV (reference sequence). This CDR3 has 10 amino acids. CDR3 in amino acids: CASRKYEQYF. CDR3 coding DNA: TGTGCCAGCAGAAAATACGAGCAGTACTTC.

The chain recombines TRBV30 with TRBJ1-1, with 10 positions matching TRBD1. Germline CDR1 is GTSNPN and CDR2 is SVGIG (reference sequence). Losses at the gene ends were 3 bases for V and 4 bases for J; bases not matched to a gene: 5. This CDR3 region has 14 residues. The CDR3 is CAWSVGQGSTEAFF. CDR3 bases: TGTGCCTGGAGCGTGGGACAGGGGAGCACTGAAGCTTTCTTT.

This CDR3 is CASNRDSQETQYF. The CDR3 DNA follows: TGCGCCTCCAACCGGGACAGCCAAGAGACCCAGTACTTC. V and J are TRBV5-1 and TRBJ2-5, with 7 bases lining up with TRBD1. Germline CDR1 and CDR2: SGHRS and YFSETQ. J lost 1 base, V lost 10 bases, and 7 bases had no gene match. This CDR3 is 13 amino acids long.

V usage is TRBV12-5 and J usage is TRBJ1-1; unclear D gene. CDR1 is LGHNT, CDR2 FRNRAP, per germline. The CDR3 is made up of 17 amino acids. V lost 0 bases, J lost 2 bases, and 16 bases lay in between. The CDR3 region is CASGLVLTLGDNTEAFF. In nucleotides, the CDR3 is TGTGCTAGTGGTTTGGTACTGACATTAGGAGACAACACTGAAGCTTTCTTT.

The CDR3 spells CSVEGGEREGSTDTQYF. CDR3 nucleotides: TGCAGCGTTGAGGGAGGGGAGCGGGAGGGGAGCACAGATACGCAGTATTTT. This chain connects TRBV29-1 to TRBJ2-3; 10 bases are shared with TRBD2. Germline CDR1 and CDR2: SQVTM and ANQGSEA. The trim removed 3 bases at V and 0 bases at J, leaving 9 bases unmatched. The CDR3 loop spans 17 amino acids.

The V call is TRBV5-1, the J call TRBJ1-5, with a possible D match to TRBD1 (5 bases). The germline V gene encodes CDR1 SGHRS and CDR2 YFSETQ. This CDR3 contains 14 residues. The V and J ends lost 0 bases and 5 bases respectively, with 9 bases between them. The CDR3 region has the DNA TGCGCCAGCAGCTTGGGCGGGGCGGATCAGCCCCAGCATTTT. Residues: CASSLGGADQPQHF.

The V gene is TRBV9, the J gene TRBJ2-5, with D perhaps matching TRBD1 or TRBD2 (5 bases each). Germline CDR1 SGDLS, CDR2 YYNGEE. V was shortened by 4 bases and J by 4 bases, with 17 bases between the two germline ends. The CDR3 contains 15 residues. The DNA of the CDR3 is TGTGCCAGCAGCCTAGAGGGCGCTAGGGGAGAGACCCAGTACTTC. Translating it yields CASSLEGARGETQYF. Using reference TRBV9 and TRBJ2-5 for the parts outside the CDR3, the full variable domain is DSGVTQTPKHLITATGQRVTLRCSPRSGDLSVYWYQQSLDQGLQFLIQYYNGEERAKGNILERFSAQQFPDLHSELNLSSLELGDSALYFCASSLEGARGETQYFGPGTRLLVL.

The V gene is TRBV10-3, the J gene TRBJ2-2; 10 nucleotides agree with TRBD2. CDR3 size: 14 residues. J was trimmed by 4 bases and V by 10 bases; bases with no gene match: 6. Germline-derived CDR1 and CDR2 are ENHRY and SYGVKD. CDR3 coding DNA: TGTGCCACCTTAGCGGGGGGTGGCACCGGGGAGCTGTTTTTT. Its translation is CATLAGGGTGELFF.

This rearrangement joins TRBV6-5 to TRBJ2-2, with TRBD2 as a possible D gene (7 bases). The germline gives CDR1 MNHEY, CDR2 SVGAGI. This CDR3 contains 15 residues. The ends were cut back, 10 bases at V and 6 bases at J, with 21 bases in the middle. The DNA for the CDR3 is TGTGCCACCCGCCGGGGGCGGGAGAGGGCCGGGGAGCTGTTTTTT. Translating it yields CATRRGRERAGELFF.

The chain combines TRBV20-1 with TRBJ2-1; D remains unclear. V gave up 3 bases and J gave up 0 bases, with 9 bases separating them. The germline CDR1 and CDR2 sequences are DFQATT and SNEGSKA (reference sequence). The CDR3 consists of 14 residues. Written as DNA, the CDR3 is TGCAGTGCTAGTCGGGTCAGCTCCTACAATGAGCAGTTCTTC. This encodes CSASRVSSYNEQFF.

The chain is built from TRBV3-1 (or the pseudogene TRBV3-2) and TRBJ2-3; no definite D call. Germline V gives CDR1 LGHDT, CDR2 YNNKEL (reference sequence). V was shortened by 1 base and J by 4 bases, with 9 bases between the two germline ends. The CDR3 totals 14 residues. CDR3 amino acids: CASSQAGKADTQYF. CDR3 nucleotides: TGTGCCAGCAGCCAAGCTGGCAAGGCAGATACGCAGTATTTT.

The chain is built from TRBV2 and TRBJ2-7, with 8 bases lining up with TRBD1. The trim removed 4 bases at V and 6 bases at J, leaving 11 bases unmatched. The CDR3 sequence is 15 residues long. Germline CDR1 SNHLY, CDR2 FYNNEI. Here the CDR3 DNA reads TGTGCCAGCAGTGTTTTTGAGACAGGGGCCGGCGAGCAGTACTTC. This translates into CASSVFETGAGEQYF.

This sequence joins TRBV27 and TRBJ2-1, with 12 bases that match TRBD2. The CDR3 extends over 17 amino acids. J gave up 7 bases and V 5 bases, and 12 bases lay outside the gene matches. Germline V gene sequence: CDR1 MNHEY, CDR2 SMNVEV (reference sequence). CDR3: CASSRAPLAGGGNEQFF. Written as DNA, the CDR3 is TGTGCCAGCAGTCGCGCCCCTCTAGCGGGAGGGGGGAATGAGCAGTTCTTC.

This rearrangement joins TRBV24-1 to TRBJ2-2; D may be TRBD2 (6 bases). The V and J ends lost 10 bases and 2 bases respectively, with 10 bases between them. The CDR3 loop spans 13 amino acids. Germline V gives CDR1 KGHDR, CDR2 SFDVKD. CDR3 amino acids: CATRDFNTGELFF. DNA for the CDR3: TGTGCCACTCGGGACTTTAACACCGGGGAGCTGTTTTTT.

The count of this clone is one. The chain couples TRBV7-3 to TRBJ1-5; weak D call: TRBD1 (6 bases). The V end lost 1 base, the J end lost 6 bases, and 16 bases lay between the germline ends. The CDR3 consists of 16 residues. Per the germline V gene, CDR1 is SGHTA and CDR2 is FQGTGA. The CDR3 is CASSLNGLLGGQPQHF. CDR3 nucleotides: TGTGCCAGCAGCTTAAACGGACTCCTAGGGGGTCAGCCCCAGCATTTT.

The chain has TRBV19 and TRBJ2-3; 8 positions match TRBD1. CDR1 and CDR2 from the germline V gene are LNHDA and SQIVND (reference sequence). The CDR3 spans 14 residues. V shed 5 bases and J 5 bases; nucleotides not matched to a gene: 6. The CDR3 region has the DNA TGTGCCAGTAGTTCCGGACAGGGATTAGATACGCAGTATTTT. It is translated as CASSSGQGLDTQYF.

CDR3 DNA sequence: TGTGCCAGTAGTGCCGGATATGGGGGAGAGACCCAGTACTTC. Its translation is CASSAGYGGETQYF. The V gene is TRBV19, the J gene TRBJ2-5, with D perhaps TRBD1 or TRBD2 (5 bases each). Germline V CDR1 and CDR2: LNHDA, SQIVND (reference sequence). The CDR3 spans 14 residues. V gave up 5 bases and J gave up 4 bases, with 14 bases separating them.

The chain is built from TRBV7-3 and TRBJ2-5; perhaps TRBD1 as D (5 bases). The V gene lost 0 bases and the J gene lost 1 base, with 12 bases spanning the gap. This CDR3 contains 16 residues. Germline V CDR1 and CDR2: SGHTA, FQGTGA. The CDR3 nucleotides are TGTGCCAGCAGCTTAACCCAGACAGTAGTCCAAGAGACCCAGTACTTC. This codes for CASSLTQTVVQETQYF.

The rearrangement links TRBV5-1 to TRBJ1-1; tentative D call: TRBD1 (6 bases). Germline loops: CDR1 SGHRS, CDR2 YFSETQ. The length of the CDR3 is 16 residues. Trimming cost V 2 bases and J 0 bases, with 14 bases left between them. CDR3: CASSFQGTFMNTEAFF. The CDR3, as DNA: TGCGCCAGCAGCTTCCAGGGGACCTTCATGAACACTGAAGCTTTCTTT.